This TCR beta chain was observed in a study of T cells of healthy individuals. Trimming stripped 5 bases from V and 2 bases from J, with 12 bases between. The germline CDR1 and CDR2 sequences are SGHTA and FQGNSA. This CDR3 has 14 amino acids. This clonotype was seen many times. TCRdb reprocessed the 5' RACE reads with MiXCR, giving one entry per CDR3 protein. The table has about 60,000 distinct CDR3 sequences, about a sixth seen once. The source is a human donor in good health. The chain employs TRBV7-2 and TRBJ2-5; weak D call: TRBD1 (5 bases). Here the CDR3 DNA reads TGTGCCAGCAGCCAGCAGGGAAATCAAGAGACCCAGTACTTC. Translating gives CASSQQGNQETQYF.